This TCR beta chain appears in the sequencing data of a study of vaccination effects on CD4 cells after COVID-19 (dated by TCRdb to the early 2020s). About the full investigation: Two doses of either the BNT162b2 or the mRNA-1273 mRNA SARS-CoV-2 vaccine were administered to participants. A total of over nine COVID-19 convalescent patients and several SARS-CoV-2-naive healthy vaccine recipients were included in the full study. SARS-CoV-2 spike-specific CD4+ TCR repertoires were compared before and after mRNA vaccination in COVID-19 convalescent patients and in infection-naive vaccine recipients. The Oncomine TCR Beta short-read assay on an Illumina iSeq 100 was used to sequence cultures from other donors in the study.

V and J are truncated by 5 bases and 5 bases respectively, leaving an intervening sequence of 18 bases. CDR3 length: 15 amino acids, cysteine to phenylalanine. Only CDR3 DNA is held: 45 bases, read in frame from base 1. The germline V gene encodes CDR1 MNHEY and CDR2 SVGEGT. Points the paper makes about the study in general: At late post-vaccination timepoints, both infection-induced and vaccine-induced clones showed marked clonal contraction, consistent with waning T cell responses. In healthy vaccine recipients, vaccine-induced clones were almost all SARS-CoV-2 mono-reactive, with only 1 of 255 cross-reactive with common cold coronaviruses. The study was limited by a small number of convalescent patients and lacked early post-infection timepoints.

In the ViraFEST assay, PBMC were stimulated with viral peptide pools, and antigen-specific CD4+ T cell clonotypes were then identified by expansion using TCR sequencing. After roughly 11 days of culture, CD4+ T cells were isolated with the EasySep CD4+ T cell isolation kit. Healthy vaccine recipients had no prior SARS-CoV-2 infection, confirmed by negative nucleocapsid antibodies before and after vaccination. Some 2 million PBMC per well were cultured with around 9.8 ug/ml peptides in IMDM containing about 5% human AB serum, around 9.7 IU/ml IL-2 and gentamicin. On days 3 and 7, half of the culture medium was replaced with fresh IL-2-containing medium. Unless otherwise noted, each peptide stimulation condition was cultured in triplicate wells. Using Ficoll-Paque Plus gradient centrifugation, PBMC were separated from whole blood and then either used fresh or cryopreserved at -140C. The overlapping peptide pools covered the spike proteins of SARS-CoV-2 and of the common cold coronaviruses HCoV-NL63, HCoV-OC43 and HCoV-229E. The QIAamp micro DNA kit was used to extract genomic DNA from the cultured CD4+ T cells.

As concerns this clone: Its specific antigen is unknown. Base qualities are not recorded, but no much larger clone differs from it by a single base.

The library was made by the immunoSEQ multiplex PCR assay. DNA from the cultured, isolated CD4+ T cells was subjected to TCR beta CDR3 sequencing. From the authors' description of their analysis: Non-productive TCR sequences were removed, reads were trimmed to the CDR3 region, and CDR3s of at least 7 amino acids were retained. The MANAFEST web app was used to pick out antigen-specific clonotypes by comparing their expansion in peptide wells with that in reference cultures. To count as positive, a clone had to show expansion at FDR<0.05 compared with the reference and with all other wells, an odds ratio above 5, and a frequency above 0.1% in two replicate wells. Cross-reactive clonotypes were defined as significantly expanded in SARS-CoV-2 spike wells and in at least one common cold coronavirus spike condition. CDR3 similarity was assessed by Levenshtein distance using the stringdist R package, and unrooted trees were constructed with ape in R 3.6.1. TCRdb carries this immuneACCESS record with in-frame sequences only. Its versions omit some clonotypes, under half of them owing to an unresolved V gene in the studies checked, with the rest unexplained. Clone size and the V and J calls come from that table; the DNA yielded D and trimming. The sample table holds around 30,000 clones, of which roughly two thirds were seen once. Around 28% of the sample is in the top ten clones.

This chain joins TRBV6-2 or TRBV6-3 to TRBJ1-1; the D gene is not confidently resolved. This sequence was found in a human donor who received a COVID-19 vaccine. Sequencing used CD4+ T cells from PBMCs cultured with HCoV-229E spike peptides, obtained before COVID-19 vaccination. The sample's cell subset or site label is to be understood as: HCoV-229E spike overlapping peptide pool stimulation. The nucleotide sequence is given as TGTGCCAGCAGTCGTCGGGTGGCCTTGGGGACTGAAGCTTTCTTT. Its translation reads: CASSRRVALGTEAFF.